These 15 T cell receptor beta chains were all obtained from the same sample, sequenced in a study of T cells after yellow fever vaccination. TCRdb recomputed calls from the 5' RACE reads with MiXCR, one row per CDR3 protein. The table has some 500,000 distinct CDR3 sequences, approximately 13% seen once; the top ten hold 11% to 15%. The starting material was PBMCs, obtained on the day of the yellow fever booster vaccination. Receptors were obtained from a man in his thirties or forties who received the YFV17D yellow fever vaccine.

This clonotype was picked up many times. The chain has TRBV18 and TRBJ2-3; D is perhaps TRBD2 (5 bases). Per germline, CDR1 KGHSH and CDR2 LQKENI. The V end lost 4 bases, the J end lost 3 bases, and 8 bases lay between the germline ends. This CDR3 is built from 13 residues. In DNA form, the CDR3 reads TGTGCCAGCTCACAGGGAGCGACAGATACGCAGTATTTT. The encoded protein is CASSQGATDTQYF.

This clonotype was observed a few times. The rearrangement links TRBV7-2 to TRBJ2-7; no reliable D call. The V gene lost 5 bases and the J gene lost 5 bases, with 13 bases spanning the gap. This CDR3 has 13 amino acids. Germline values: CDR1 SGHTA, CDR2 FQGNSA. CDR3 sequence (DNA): TGTGCCAGCAGCCTAAACGGGCTAAACGAGCAGTACTTC. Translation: CASSLNGLNEQYF. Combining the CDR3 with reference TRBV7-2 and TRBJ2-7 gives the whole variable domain GAGVSQSPSNKVTEKGKDVELRCDPISGHTALYWYRQSLGQGLEFLIYFQGNSAPDKSGLPSDRFSAERTGGSVSTLTIQRTQQEDSAVYLCASSLNGLNEQYFGPGTRLTVT.

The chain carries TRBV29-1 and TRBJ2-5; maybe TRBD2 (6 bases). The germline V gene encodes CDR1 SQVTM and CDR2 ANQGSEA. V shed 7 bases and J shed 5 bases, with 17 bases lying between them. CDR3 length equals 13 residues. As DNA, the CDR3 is TGCAGCGCCCGGCGGAGGGCGGAGGAGACCCAGTACTTC. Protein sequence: CSARRRAEETQYF.

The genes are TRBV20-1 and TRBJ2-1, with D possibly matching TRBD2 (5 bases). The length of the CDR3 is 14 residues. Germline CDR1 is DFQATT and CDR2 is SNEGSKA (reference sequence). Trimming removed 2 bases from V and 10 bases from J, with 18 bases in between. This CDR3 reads CSARSGGGVGEQFF. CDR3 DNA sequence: TGCAGTGCTAGAAGCGGAGGCGGAGTTGGGGAGCAGTTCTTC.

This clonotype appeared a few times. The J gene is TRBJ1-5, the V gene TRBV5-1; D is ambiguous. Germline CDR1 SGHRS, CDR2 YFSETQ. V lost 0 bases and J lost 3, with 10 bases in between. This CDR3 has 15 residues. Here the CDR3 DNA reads TGCGCCAGCAGCTTGGGATTTGAGGTCAATCAGCCCCAGCATTTT. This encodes CASSLGFEVNQPQHF.

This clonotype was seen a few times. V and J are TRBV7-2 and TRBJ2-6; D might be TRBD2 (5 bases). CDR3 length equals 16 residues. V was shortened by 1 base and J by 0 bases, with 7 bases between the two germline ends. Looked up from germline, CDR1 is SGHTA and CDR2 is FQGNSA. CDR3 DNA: TGTGCCAGCAGCTTAGGGGCGGGCTCTGGGGCCAACGTCCTGACTTTC. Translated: CASSLGAGSGANVLTF.

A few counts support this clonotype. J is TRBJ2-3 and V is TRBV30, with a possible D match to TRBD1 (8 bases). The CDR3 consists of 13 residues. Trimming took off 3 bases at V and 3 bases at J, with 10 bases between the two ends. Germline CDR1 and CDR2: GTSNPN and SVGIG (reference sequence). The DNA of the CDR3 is TGTGCCTGGAGACAGGGGGGGACAGATACGCAGTATTTT. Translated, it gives CAWRQGGTDTQYF.

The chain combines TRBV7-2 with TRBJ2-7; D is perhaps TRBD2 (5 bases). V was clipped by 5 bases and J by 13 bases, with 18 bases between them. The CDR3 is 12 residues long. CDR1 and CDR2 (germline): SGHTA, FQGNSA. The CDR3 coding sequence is TGTGCCAGCAGCCCCCCCCGGGGATCGAAATACTTC. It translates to CASSPPRGSKYF.

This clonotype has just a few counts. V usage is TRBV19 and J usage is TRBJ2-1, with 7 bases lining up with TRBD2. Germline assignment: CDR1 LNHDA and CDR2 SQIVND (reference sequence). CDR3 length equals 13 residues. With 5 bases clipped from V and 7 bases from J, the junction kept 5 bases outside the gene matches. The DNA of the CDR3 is TGTGCCAGTAGTGCCCTTAGCGGGAATGAGCAGTTCTTC. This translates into CASSALSGNEQFF.

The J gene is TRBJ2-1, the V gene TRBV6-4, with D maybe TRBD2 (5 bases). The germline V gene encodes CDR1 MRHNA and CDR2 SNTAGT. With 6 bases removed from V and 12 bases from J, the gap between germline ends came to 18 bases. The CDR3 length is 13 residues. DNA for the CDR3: TGTGCCAGCAGAGCCACATTCTCCAGCGGGCAGTTCTTC. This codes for CASRATFSSGQFF.

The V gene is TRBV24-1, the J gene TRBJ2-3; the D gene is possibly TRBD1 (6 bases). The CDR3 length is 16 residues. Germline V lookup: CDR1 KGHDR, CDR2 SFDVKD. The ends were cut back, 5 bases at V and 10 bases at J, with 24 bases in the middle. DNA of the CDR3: TGTGCCACCAGTGGAGGGGGACGAAGCAACTTGGAGGCGCAGTATTTT. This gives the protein CATSGGGRSNLEAQYF.

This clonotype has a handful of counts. CDR3 nucleotide sequence: TGTGCCAGCAGTGCCCTAGCGGAGGGAGGAGAGACCCAGTACTTC. Protein sequence: CASSALAEGGETQYF. The chain combines TRBV27 with TRBJ2-5; 7 bases align to TRBD2. V was clipped by 5 bases and J by 4 bases; unmatched bases: 10. The CDR3 totals 15 residues. Germline CDR1 is MNHEY and CDR2 is SMNVEV (reference sequence).

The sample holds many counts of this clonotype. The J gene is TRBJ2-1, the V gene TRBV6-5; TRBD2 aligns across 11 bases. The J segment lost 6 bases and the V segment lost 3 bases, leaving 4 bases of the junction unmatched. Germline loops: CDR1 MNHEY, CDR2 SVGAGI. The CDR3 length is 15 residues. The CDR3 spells CASSYSGRAGNEQFF. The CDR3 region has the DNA TGTGCCAGCAGTTATAGCGGGAGGGCCGGCAATGAGCAGTTCTTC.

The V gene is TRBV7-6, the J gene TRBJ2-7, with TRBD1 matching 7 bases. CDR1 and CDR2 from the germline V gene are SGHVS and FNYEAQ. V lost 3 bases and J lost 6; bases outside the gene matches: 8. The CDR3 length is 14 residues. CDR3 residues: CASSFSLTGTEQYF. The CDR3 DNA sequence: TGTGCCAGCAGCTTCTCCCTGACAGGGACCGAGCAGTACTTC.

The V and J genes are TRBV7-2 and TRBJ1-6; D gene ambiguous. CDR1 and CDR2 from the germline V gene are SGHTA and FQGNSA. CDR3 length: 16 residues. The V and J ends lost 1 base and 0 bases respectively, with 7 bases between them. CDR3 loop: CASSLGQSSYNSPLHF. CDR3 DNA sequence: TGTGCCAGCAGCTTAGGGCAAAGCTCCTATAATTCACCCCTCCACTTT.